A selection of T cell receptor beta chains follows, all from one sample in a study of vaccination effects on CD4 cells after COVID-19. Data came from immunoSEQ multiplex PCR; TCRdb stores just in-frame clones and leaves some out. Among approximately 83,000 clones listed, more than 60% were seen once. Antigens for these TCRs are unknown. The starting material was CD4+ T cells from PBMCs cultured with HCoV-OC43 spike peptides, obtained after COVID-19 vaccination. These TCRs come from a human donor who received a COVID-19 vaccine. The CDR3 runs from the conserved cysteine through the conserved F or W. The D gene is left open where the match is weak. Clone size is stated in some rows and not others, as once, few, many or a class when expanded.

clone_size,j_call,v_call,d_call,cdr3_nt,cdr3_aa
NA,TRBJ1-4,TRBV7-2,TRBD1,TGTGCCAGCAGCTTCAGACAGGGGCAGGAAAAACTGTTTTTT,CASSFRQGQEKLFF
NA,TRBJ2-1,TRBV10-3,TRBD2,TGTGCCATCAGTGGAGATCTAGCGGGGGGAAATGAGCAGTTCTTC,CAISGDLAGGNEQFF
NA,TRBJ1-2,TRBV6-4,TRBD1,TGTGCCAGCAGTGATCACAACCCCGGCCGGGACAGTTATCTTAACTATGGCTACACCTTC,CASSDHNPGRDSYLNYGYTF
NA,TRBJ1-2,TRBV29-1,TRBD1,TGCAGCGTTGGGCAGGGGGCCCGACCGGACTACTATGGCTACACCTTC,CSVGQGARPDYYGYTF
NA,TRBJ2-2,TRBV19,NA,TGTGCCAGTAGGACGACAGACGGACGCACCGGGGAGCTGTTTTTT,CASRTTDGRTGELFF
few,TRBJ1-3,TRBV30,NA,TGTGCCTGGACCAGGGCTGGAAACACCATATATTTT,CAWTRAGNTIYF
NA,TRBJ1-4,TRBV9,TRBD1,TGTGCCAGCAGCGTAGGACAGGGGATAACTAATGAAAAACTGTTTTTT,CASSVGQGITNEKLFF
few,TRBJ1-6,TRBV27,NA,TGTGCCAGCCGGGACGGACATAATTCACCCCTCCACTTT,CASRDGHNSPLHF
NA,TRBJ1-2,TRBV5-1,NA,TGCGCCAGCAGCTTCGCTGCCGGCGGACGTTATGGCTACACCTTC,CASSFAAGGRYGYTF
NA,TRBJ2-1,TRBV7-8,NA,TGTGCCAGCAGCGTTATTCTACAGGGCGATGAGCAGTTCTTC,CASSVILQGDEQFF
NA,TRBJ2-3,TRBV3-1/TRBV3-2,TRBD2,TGTGCCAGCAGCCTTAGCGGGGCCCGCACAGATACGCAGTATTTT,CASSLSGARTDTQYF
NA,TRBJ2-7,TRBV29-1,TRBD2,TGCAGCGCCCGGGAGAGTACCGGGACTAGCCCCTACGAGCAGTACTTC,CSARESTGTSPYEQYF
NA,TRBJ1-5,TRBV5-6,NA,TGTGCCAGCAGCCGGTGGACACCTTATAGCAATCAGCCCCAGCATTTT,CASSRWTPYSNQPQHF
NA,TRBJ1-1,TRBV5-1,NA,TGCGCCAGCAGCTCCGACCGAACAGGGCTTGGTGGGAACACTGAAGCTTTCTTT,CASSSDRTGLGGNTEAFF